This T cell receptor (beta chain) was captured in a study of cytomegalovirus exposure and HLA in healthy donors. Germline V CDR1 and CDR2: MNHEY, SMNVEV (reference sequence). The CDR3 loop spans 14 amino acids. Germline trimming cut 5 bases from V and 7 bases from J; bases unmatched to any gene: 5. Primers: 60 Vbeta forward and 13 Jbeta reverse. Here immunoSEQ multiplex PCR was the method, and the copy in TCRdb shows in-frame clones only, minus some. Its listing shows fewer than 150,000 clones. The gene calls are TRBV27 and TRBJ1-6; 7 nucleotides line up with TRBD1. Sequenced input: PBMCs. The receptor comes from a man aged 35-49 years in good health and CMV-seronegative. The CDR3 loop is CASSGDRDNSPLHF. CDR3 coding DNA: TGTGCCAGCAGTGGTGACAGGGACAATTCACCCCTCCACTTT.